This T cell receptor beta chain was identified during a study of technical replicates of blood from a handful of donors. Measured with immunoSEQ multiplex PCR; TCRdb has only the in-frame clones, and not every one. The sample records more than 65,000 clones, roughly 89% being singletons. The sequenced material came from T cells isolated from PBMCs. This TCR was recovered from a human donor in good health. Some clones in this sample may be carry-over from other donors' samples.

The CDR3, as DNA: TGTGCCAGCAGCCCCCTGACTAGCGGGAGCACAGATACGCAGTATTTT. Translated, it gives CASSPLTSGSTDTQYF. The rearrangement links TRBV13 to TRBJ2-3; 10 bases agree with TRBD2. The J segment lost 0 bases and the V segment lost 5 bases, leaving 5 bases of the junction unmatched. The germline V gene encodes CDR1 PRHDT and CDR2 FYEKMQ (reference sequence). CDR3 length: 16 residues.